This T cell receptor beta chain appears in the sequencing data of a study of T cells in Graves' hyperthyroidism and ophthalmopathy. Study overall: Peripheral blood draws took place at initial diagnosis, ahead of any treatment. General observations from the study: Most thyroid clonotypes with frequency above 0.001 were detected in blood.

Subjects with ophthalmopathy showed a Clinical Activity Score no lower than 3, a NOSPECS grade no lower than 4, and a duration shorter than 3 months. The diagnostic basis comprised clinical symptoms, serum thyroxine and TRAb, thyroid ultrasound and orbital computed tomography. Amplified TCR beta CDR3 regions came from RNA transcripts. In the first-round RT-PCR of the TCR CDR3, the HTBI primer set was used. Via MiXCR, TCRdb re-called the multiplex PCR reads, giving one row per CDR3 protein. The sample records about 300,000 distinct CDR3 sequences, approximately 18% being singletons. Per germline, CDR1 LNHDA and CDR2 SQIVND (reference sequence). V lost 5 bases to trimming and J lost 8 bases; unmatched junction nucleotides: 8. CDR3 length: 14 residues. This clonotype was seen a few times. Its antigen is still unknown.

The material sequenced was blood. V is TRBV19 and J is TRBJ1-2; 10 nucleotides agree with TRBD1. This TCR was sampled from a man aged 50 to 60 with Graves' ophthalmopathy. DNA for the CDR3: TGTGCCAGTAGTCTCTCGACAGGGGGCGGCGGCTACACCTTC. Its protein is CASSLSTGGGGYTF.